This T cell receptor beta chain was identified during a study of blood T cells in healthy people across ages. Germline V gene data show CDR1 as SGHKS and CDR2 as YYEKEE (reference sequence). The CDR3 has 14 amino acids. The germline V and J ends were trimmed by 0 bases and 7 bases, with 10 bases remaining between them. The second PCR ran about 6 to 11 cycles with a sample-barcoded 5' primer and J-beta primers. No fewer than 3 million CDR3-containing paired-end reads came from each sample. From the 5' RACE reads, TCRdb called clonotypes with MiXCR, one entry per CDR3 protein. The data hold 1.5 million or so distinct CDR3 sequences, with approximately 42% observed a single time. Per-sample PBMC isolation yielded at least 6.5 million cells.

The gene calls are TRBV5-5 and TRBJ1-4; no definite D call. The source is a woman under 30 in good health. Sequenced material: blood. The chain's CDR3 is CASSLEWVGEKLFF. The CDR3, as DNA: TGTGCCAGCAGCTTGGAGTGGGTGGGTGAAAAACTGTTTTTT.